This T cell receptor beta chain appears in the sequencing data of a study of T cells after yellow fever vaccination (dated by TCRdb to the late 2010s). The study in broad terms: The SMART-Seq v4 Ultra Low Input RNA kit was used to prepare libraries from fractions with low cell numbers. Blood samples were taken at several timepoints before and after primary and secondary immunization, and bulk PBMC replicates and cell subsets were isolated. Bulk TCR alpha and beta repertoires were sequenced longitudinally to track T-cell clones before and after primary and booster YFV17D yellow fever vaccination. Two healthy male donors, one aged 18 to 29 and one aged 30 to 40 years, were included in the cohort.

Synthesis of TCR cDNA relied on 5'RACE template switching, a step that introduced a universal primer site along with unique molecular identifiers. Priming of cDNA synthesis was performed from both the TCR alpha and TCR beta constant segments. Library amplification involved two PCR steps, and the second step added sample barcodes and sequencing adapters. Libraries were sequenced on Illumina HiSeq 2500 (2x100 bp) or NovaSeq (2x150 bp). In the source study's methods: Reads were demultiplexed and collapsed into UMI consensus sequences with MIGEC, and V(D)J alignment was performed with MiXCR. Vaccine-responding clonotypes were defined with edgeR using replicate PBMC samples, requiring FDR below 0.01 and a log2 fold change above 5 up to day 15. Each bulk clonotype received a CD4 or CD8 identity based on whether the sequenced CD4 or CD8 repertoire contained that clonotype at higher abundance. The raw public reads went through TCRdb reprocessing: fastp at Q25, MiXCR clone calling, in-frame beta chains kept. Identical CDR3 protein sequences are pooled into one entry, listed with their most common genes and DNA. Here the V and J calls rest on TCRdb's processing, not on the authors' analysis. The sample yields under 550,000 distinct CDR3 sequences; 20% to 25% were counted once. In total, the top ten clones hold less than 20% of the sample.

In the paper's terms, the treatment or condition label means: live attenuated yellow fever vaccine strain. At each blood-draw timepoint, two biological replicates of bulk PBMCs were collected. A standard Ficoll-Paque protocol was used to isolate PBMCs from peripheral blood. RNA was extracted with TriZol from bulk PBMCs, CD4 and CD8 fractions, and dextramer-positive and dextramer-negative fractions. In the germline V gene, CDR1 corresponds to MNHNS and CDR2 to SASEGT. V is pared back by 3 bases and J by 0 bases, with 18 bases lying between the germline termini. The CDR3 numbers 17 residues from cysteine through phenylalanine. Only the CDR3 DNA stays, 51 bases, in frame from base 1. This clonotype was detected a few times. The target of this receptor is not known. No base quality information exists; no much larger clone differs at one position. The investigation overall reported the following: A small share of clonotypes was detected in both CD4 and CD8 compartments, with the overlap likely arising from convergent recombination. Compared with the primary T-cell response, the secondary T-cell response was faster but weaker, reaching its peak on day 5 rather than on day 15. Because abundant contaminating clonotypes from the bulk population could be contained in FACS-sorted repertoires, computational filtering was required. Most clones expanded after primary vaccination (96% of CD4 and around 89% of CD8) were re-detected after the booster, suggesting that broad memory maintenance occurred. The study included only two donors, which limits how far the findings can be generalized.

The TCR was taken from a man aged 18 to 30 who received the YFV17D yellow fever vaccine. The sample consisted of PBMCs, taken about 20 days after the first yellow fever vaccination. Recombination joined TRBV6-1 with TRBJ2-7; the D gene could be TRBD1 or TRBD2, each one agreeing over 6 bases. At the DNA level, the sequence is TGTGCCAGCAGTGATATTCTCGGGGGCGATAGCTCCTACGAGCAGTACTTC. Its protein product is CASSDILGGDSSYEQYF.